This is a list of T cell receptor beta chains from one sample in a study of T cell responses to AZD1222 COVID-19 vaccine. Sequencing was performed with immunoSEQ multiplex PCR; in TCRdb, only in-frame clones are kept and a portion is missing. The data show roughly 92,000 clones, around 91% seen once. The specimen was peripheral blood, collected on day 0 of AZD1222 vaccination. The receptors derive from an adult in good health. The CDR3 runs from the conserved cysteine through the conserved F or W. Each record gives: D gene, clone size, V gene, J gene, CDR3 DNA, CDR3 protein. A D gene is named only where the DNA matches it firmly. Clone sizes are given selectively: once, few, many, or a class where the clone is expanded.

-,-,TRBV7-9,TRBJ1-4,TGTGCCAGCAGCGCATCATGGGGTATGGGTGAAAAACTGTTTTTT,CASSASWGMGEKLFF
-,-,TRBV7-3,TRBJ1-2,TGTGCCAGCAGCTTAAGCCCCGGACCTCTGGGAGGCTACACCTTC,CASSLSPGPLGGYTF
TRBD1,once,TRBV27,TRBJ1-5,TGTGCCAGCAGTTTAGAGGGGGCTGTAGGCAATCAGCCCCAGCATTTT,CASSLEGAVGNQPQHF
-,-,TRBV18,TRBJ1-3,TGTGCCAGCTCACCTGTCCGGGACGGTGGAAACACCATATATTTT,CASSPVRDGGNTIYF
TRBD1,few,TRBV20-1,TRBJ1-2,TGCAGTGCTCGTGGACAGGGCCTAGCTATGAGTAGCACCTTC,CSARGQGLAMSSTF
-,-,TRBV4-2,TRBJ2-7,TGTGCCAGCAGCCAACCCGGTTCCTACGAGCAGTACTTC,CASSQPGSYEQYF
-,once,TRBV9,TRBJ2-3,TGTGCCAGCAGCGAGCGGCCTCTAGAAGATACGCAGTATTTT,CASSERPLEDTQYF
-,-,TRBV14,TRBJ1-1,TGTGCCAGCAGCCAAGGGACCGAGGACACTGAAGCTTTCTTT,CASSQGTEDTEAFF
-,-,TRBV19,TRBJ2-1,TGTGCCAGTAGTATCGGGCAGGGGGAGCAGTTCTTC,CASSIGQGEQFF
-,-,TRBV5-5,TRBJ1-2,TGTGCCAGCAGGGTAGCGGGGACTGGGGCCACTAACTATGGCTACACCTTC,CASRVAGTGATNYGYTF
-,-,TRBV10-3,TRBJ1-3,TGTGCTGCCTTAGGACGGGTTGGAGGAAACACCATATATTTT,CAALGRVGGNTIYF
TRBD2,-,TRBV6-4,TRBJ2-7,TGTGCCAGCAAACCGTGGGCTAGCGGGGGGCCACTAGCCCTCTACGAGCAGTACTTC,CASKPWASGGPLALYEQYF
TRBD1,-,TRBV7-9,TRBJ1-5,TGTGCCAGCAGCCGAGGGACAGCCAATAGCAATCAGCCCCAGCATTTT,CASSRGTANSNQPQHF
-,-,TRBV19,TRBJ2-2,TGTGCCACCTCAGACGGCACCGGGGAGCTGTTTTTT,CATSDGTGELFF
-,once,TRBV6-5,TRBJ1-5,TGTGCCACCGATGAGGGTCCCTCCAATCAGCCCCAGCATTTT,CATDEGPSNQPQHF
-,-,TRBV5-4,TRBJ2-2,TGTGCCAGCAGCCCGTGGATGGGGGAAATCAGGAAGAACGCCGGGGAGCTGTTTTTT,CASSPWMGEIRKNAGELFF
-,-,TRBV12-3/TRBV12-4,TRBJ1-2,TGTGCCAGCAGTTTTAGACGGAACTATGGCTACACCTTC,CASSFRRNYGYTF
-,-,TRBV7-2,TRBJ1-1,TGTGCCAGCACACAGGTACGGAACACTGAAGCTTTCTTT,CASTQVRNTEAFF